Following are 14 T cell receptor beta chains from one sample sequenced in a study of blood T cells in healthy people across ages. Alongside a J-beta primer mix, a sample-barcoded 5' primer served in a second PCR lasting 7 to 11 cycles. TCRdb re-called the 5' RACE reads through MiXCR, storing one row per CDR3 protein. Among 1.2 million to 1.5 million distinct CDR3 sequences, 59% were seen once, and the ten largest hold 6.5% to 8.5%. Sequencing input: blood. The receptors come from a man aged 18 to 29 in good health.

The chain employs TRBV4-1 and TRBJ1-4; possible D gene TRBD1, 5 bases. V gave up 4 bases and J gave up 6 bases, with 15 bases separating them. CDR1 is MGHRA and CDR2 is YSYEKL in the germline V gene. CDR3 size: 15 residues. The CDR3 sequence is CASSLLTLGDEKLFF. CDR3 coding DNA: TGCGCCAGCAGCCTATTGACACTAGGGGATGAAAAACTGTTTTTT.

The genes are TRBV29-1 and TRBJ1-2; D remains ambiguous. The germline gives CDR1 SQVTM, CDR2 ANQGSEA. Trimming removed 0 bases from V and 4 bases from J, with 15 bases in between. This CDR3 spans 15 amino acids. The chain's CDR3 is CSVEEGSVALYGYTF. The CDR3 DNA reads TGCAGCGTTGAAGAGGGTTCAGTCGCCCTCTATGGCTACACCTTC. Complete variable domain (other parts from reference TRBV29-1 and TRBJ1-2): SAVISQKPSRDICQRGTSLTIQCQVDSQVTMMFWYRQQPGQSLTLIATANQGSEATYESGFVIDKFPISRPNLTFSTLTVSNMSPEDSSIYLCSVEEGSVALYGYTFGSGTRLTVV.

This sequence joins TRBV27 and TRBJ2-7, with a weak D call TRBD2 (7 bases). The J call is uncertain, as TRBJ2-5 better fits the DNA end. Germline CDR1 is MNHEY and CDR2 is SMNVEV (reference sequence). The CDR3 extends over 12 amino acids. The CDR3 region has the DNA TGTGCCGCAGGTTGGGGGGGCGAGACCCAGTACTTC. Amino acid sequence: CAAGWGGETQYF.

The CDR3 DNA follows: TGTGCCAGCAGCTCCGTAGGGTACAGGAACACTGAAGCTTTCTTT. This codes for CASSSVGYRNTEAFF. The chain carries TRBV6-5 and TRBJ1-1; D is unresolved. This CDR3 is 15 amino acids long. The V gene lost 6 bases and the J gene lost 1 base, with 15 bases spanning the gap. CDR1 is MNHEY and CDR2 is SVGAGI in the germline V gene.

This CDR3 is CASSPFDSEQYF. The CDR3 region has the DNA TGTGCCAGCAGCCCCTTTGACAGCGAGCAGTACTTC. V gene TRBV7-2 combines with J gene TRBJ2-7; tentative D call: TRBD1 (5 bases). Germline loops: CDR1 SGHTA, CDR2 FQGNSA. This CDR3 region has 12 residues. V dropped 5 bases and J dropped 6 bases, with 11 bases sitting between them.

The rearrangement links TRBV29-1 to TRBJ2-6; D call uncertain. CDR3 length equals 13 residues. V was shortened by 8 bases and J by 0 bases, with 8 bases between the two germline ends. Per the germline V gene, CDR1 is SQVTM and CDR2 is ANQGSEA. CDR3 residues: CSSQDSGANVLTF. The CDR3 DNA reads TGCAGCTCCCAGGACTCTGGGGCCAACGTCCTGACTTTC.

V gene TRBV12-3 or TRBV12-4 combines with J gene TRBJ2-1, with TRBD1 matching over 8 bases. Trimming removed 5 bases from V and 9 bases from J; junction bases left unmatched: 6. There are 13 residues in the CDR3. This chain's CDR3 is CASSPSGTGEQFF. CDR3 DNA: TGTGCCAGCAGTCCATCCGGGACAGGTGAGCAGTTCTTC.

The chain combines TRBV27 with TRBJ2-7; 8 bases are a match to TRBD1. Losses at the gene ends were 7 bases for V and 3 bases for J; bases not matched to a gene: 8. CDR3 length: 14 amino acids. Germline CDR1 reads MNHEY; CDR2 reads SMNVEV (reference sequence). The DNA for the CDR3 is TGTGCCAGCACCCCAGACAGGGGCTTCTACGAGCAGTACTTC. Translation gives CASTPDRGFYEQYF.

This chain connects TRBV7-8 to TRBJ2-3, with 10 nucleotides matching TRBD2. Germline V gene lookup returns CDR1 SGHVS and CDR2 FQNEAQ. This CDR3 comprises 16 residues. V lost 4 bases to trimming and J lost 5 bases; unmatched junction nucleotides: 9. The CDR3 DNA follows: TGTGCCAGCAGCTCTCCCGGGACTAGCGCAGAAGATACGCAGTATTTT. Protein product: CASSSPGTSAEDTQYF.

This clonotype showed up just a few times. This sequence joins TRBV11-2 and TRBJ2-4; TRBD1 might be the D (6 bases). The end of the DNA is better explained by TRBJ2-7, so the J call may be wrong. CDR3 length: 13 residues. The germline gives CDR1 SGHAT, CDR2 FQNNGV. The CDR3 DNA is TGTGCCAGCAGCCATTCACAGGGAAACGAGCAGTACTTC. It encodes CASSHSQGNEQYF.

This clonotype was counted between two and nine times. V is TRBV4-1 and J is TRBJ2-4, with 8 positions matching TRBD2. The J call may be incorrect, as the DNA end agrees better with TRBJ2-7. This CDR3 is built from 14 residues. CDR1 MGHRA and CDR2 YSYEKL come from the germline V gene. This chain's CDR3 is CASSPQAGDDEQYF. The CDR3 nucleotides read TGCGCCAGCAGCCCCCAAGCGGGGGACGACGAGCAGTACTTC.

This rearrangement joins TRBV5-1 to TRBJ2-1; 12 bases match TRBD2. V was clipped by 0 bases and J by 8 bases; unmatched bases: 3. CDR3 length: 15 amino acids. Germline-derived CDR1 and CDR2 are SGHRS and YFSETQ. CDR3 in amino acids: CASSLGTSGEDEQFF. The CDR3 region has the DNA TGCGCCAGCAGCTTGGGGACTAGCGGGGAGGATGAGCAGTTCTTC.

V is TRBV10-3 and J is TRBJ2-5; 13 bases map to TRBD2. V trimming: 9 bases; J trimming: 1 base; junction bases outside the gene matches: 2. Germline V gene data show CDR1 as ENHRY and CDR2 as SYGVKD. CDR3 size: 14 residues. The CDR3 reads CAIGLAGVQETQYF. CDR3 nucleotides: TGTGCCATAGGACTAGCGGGAGTCCAAGAGACCCAGTACTTC.

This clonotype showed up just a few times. CDR3 DNA sequence: TGTGCCAGCTGTCTGAGGGGGCTCGGCGGGGAGACCCAGTACTTC. It yields the protein CASCLRGLGGETQYF. V is TRBV27 and J is TRBJ2-5; 7 bases line up with TRBD1. CDR3 size: 15 residues. V trimming: 8 bases; J trimming: 5 bases; junction bases outside the gene matches: 14. Germline V gene sequence: CDR1 MNHEY, CDR2 SMNVEV (reference sequence).